The 22 T cell receptor beta chains listed next were all sequenced from one sample in a study of blood T cell repertoires in COVID-19. Profiling relied on immunoSEQ multiplex PCR, and the TCRdb table lists in-frame clones only, not all of them. The sample records more than 35,000 clones, 70% to 90% being singletons. Sequenced material: peripheral blood. The receptors here all came from a human donor in a cohort sampled during active COVID-19.

The gene calls are TRBV2 and TRBJ2-7; 8 bases agree with TRBD1. CDR1 is SNHLY and CDR2 is FYNNEI in the germline V gene. V was clipped by 6 bases and J by 2 bases; unmatched bases: 9. CDR3 length: 15 residues. The CDR3 reads CASRRLQGVPYEQYF. The CDR3 DNA reads TGTGCCAGCAGGCGGCTACAGGGGGTCCCCTACGAGCAGTACTTC.

This chain connects TRBV19 to TRBJ2-7; D is unclear. This CDR3 has 13 amino acids. Germline CDR1 is LNHDA and CDR2 is SQIVND (reference sequence). The ends were cut back, 0 bases at V and 0 bases at J, with 3 bases in the middle. The CDR3 is CASSIESSYEQYF. In DNA, the CDR3 is TGTGCCAGTAGTATAGAGAGCTCCTACGAGCAGTACTTC.

J is TRBJ2-7 and V is TRBV6-2 or TRBV6-3, with 7 bases identical to TRBD1. This CDR3 region has 17 residues. Germline loops: CDR1 MNHEY, CDR2 SVGEGT. V shed 5 bases and J 1 base; nucleotides not matched to a gene: 14. The CDR3 here is CASSPPLRTGTSYEQYF. Written as DNA, the CDR3 is TGTGCCAGCAGTCCCCCTCTTCGGACAGGAACATCCTACGAGCAGTACTTC.

J is TRBJ1-5 and V is TRBV2; TRBD1 is a possible D gene (5 bases). The CDR3 runs to 13 residues. Trimming removed 10 bases from V and 0 bases from J, with 10 bases in between. Looked up from germline, CDR1 is SNHLY and CDR2 is FYNNEI. CDR3 loop: CATQGYSNQPQHF. In nucleotides, the CDR3 is TGTGCCACCCAGGGTTATAGCAATCAGCCCCAGCATTTT.

This clone was found once. The genes are TRBV5-1 and TRBJ1-1, with D unclear. This CDR3 comprises 15 residues. Trimming removed 2 bases from V and 3 bases from J, with 14 bases in between. Germline assignment: CDR1 SGHRS and CDR2 YFSETQ. CDR3 residues: CASSFVRGIYTEAFF. The CDR3 DNA reads as TGCGCCAGCAGCTTTGTCCGGGGAATATACACTGAAGCTTTCTTT.

This chain uses TRBV4-1 with TRBJ1-2; D is undetermined. The CDR3 contains 15 residues. The V end lost 4 bases, the J end lost 7 bases, and 19 bases lay between the germline ends. CDR1 is MGHRA, CDR2 YSYEKL, per germline. CDR3 sequence reads: CASSLGLLSLSGYTF. In DNA, the CDR3 is TGCGCCAGCAGCCTGGGCCTTCTAAGCCTAAGTGGCTACACCTTC.

This rearrangement joins TRBV12-5 to TRBJ1-1; D is undetermined. The germline CDR1 and CDR2 sequences are LGHNT and FRNRAP. V was pared by 5 bases and J by 2 bases, with 15 bases between. The CDR3 totals 15 residues. The CDR3 is CASGPSLYPNTEAFF. Here the CDR3 DNA reads TGTGCTAGTGGTCCCAGTCTTTACCCCAACACTGAAGCTTTCTTT. The entire variable domain, with the rest obtained from reference TRBV12-5 and TRBJ1-1, is as follows: DARVTQTPRHKVTEMGQEVTMRCQPILGHNTVFWYRQTMMQGLELLAYFRNRAPLDDSGMPKDRFSAEMPDATLATLKIQPSEPRDSAVYFCASGPSLYPNTEAFFGQGTRLTVV.

The chain joins TRBV11-3 to TRBJ2-2; TRBD1 matches at 9 bases. This CDR3 contains 20 residues. In germline, CDR1 is SGHNT, CDR2 YENEEA. The V and J ends lost 1 base and 0 bases, in that order; junction bases with no gene match: 12. DNA of the CDR3: TGTGCCAGCAGCTTAGCCTCCGGGATAGGACAGGGGTCGAACACCGGGGAGCTGTTTTTT. Translation gives CASSLASGIGQGSNTGELFF.

The rearrangement uses TRBV29-1 and TRBJ2-2, with TRBD1 identical over 7 bases. The germline V gene encodes CDR1 SQVTM and CDR2 ANQGSEA. J gave up 4 bases and V 7 bases, and 9 bases lay outside the gene matches. The CDR3 has 14 residues. For the CDR3, the DNA is TGCAGCGCTGGACAGGACAGCGGCACCGGGGAGCTGTTTTTT. The encoded protein is CSAGQDSGTGELFF.

In its sample, this clone was seen a few times. The chain combines TRBV27 with TRBJ2-1; 12 positions match TRBD2. In germline, CDR1 is MNHEY, CDR2 SMNVEV (reference sequence). With V trimmed by 4 bases and J by 8 bases, 9 bases remained unmatched. This CDR3 contains 16 residues. Here the CDR3 DNA reads TGTGCCAGCAGTTCCCTTTCTAGCGGGGGGGCTCATGAGCAGTTCTTC. Protein: CASSSLSSGGAHEQFF.

This clone was found once. The chain couples TRBV7-7 to TRBJ2-1; no reliable D call. The V end was cut by 3 bases, the J end by 3 bases, with 6 bases between. Germline CDR1 reads SSHAT; CDR2 reads FNYEAQ (reference sequence). The CDR3 runs 13 residues. The CDR3 DNA follows: TGTGCCAGCAGCTTTGGGCACTACAATGAGCAGTTCTTC. Translation gives CASSFGHYNEQFF.

V and J are TRBV4-1 and TRBJ1-1, with D uncertain. Trimming stripped 2 bases from V and 4 bases from J, with 8 bases between. The CDR3 is 13 amino acids. Germline assignment: CDR1 MGHRA and CDR2 YSYEKL. The CDR3 DNA reads TGCGCCAGCAGCCAAACCGTCGGCACTGAAGCTTTCTTT. Its protein product is CASSQTVGTEAFF.

The chain is built from TRBV13 and TRBJ2-3; D unresolved. This CDR3 is 15 amino acids long. In germline, CDR1 is PRHDT, CDR2 FYEKMQ (reference sequence). V lost 1 base to trimming and J lost 4 bases, with 12 bases between them. The CDR3 loop reads CASSLDIDAADTQYF. CDR3 DNA: TGTGCCAGCAGCTTAGATATAGACGCGGCAGATACGCAGTATTTT.

The chain employs TRBV5-1 and TRBJ1-4, with a possible D match to TRBD1 (6 bases). V gave up 0 bases and J gave up 8 bases, with 11 bases separating them. CDR1 and CDR2 (germline): SGHRS, YFSETQ. This CDR3 is 14 amino acids long. The CDR3 loop is CASSLAGDEEKLFF. The DNA for the CDR3 is TGCGCCAGCAGCTTGGCAGGGGACGAGGAAAAACTGTTTTTT.

The rearrangement links TRBV7-9 to TRBJ2-5; the match to TRBD2 covers 9 bases. Germline V lookup: CDR1 SEHNR, CDR2 FQNEAQ (reference sequence). Trimming took 4 bases from V and 4 from J; bases not matched to a gene: 1. This CDR3 comprises 13 residues. The CDR3 loop reads CASSSAGGETQYF. For the CDR3, the DNA is TGTGCCAGCAGCTCAGCGGGGGGAGAGACCCAGTACTTC.

The genes are TRBV12-5 and TRBJ2-1, with a tentative D call TRBD2 (6 bases). This CDR3 is 14 amino acids long. The V gene's germline CDR1 is LGHNT and CDR2 FRNRAP. Trimming pared 5 bases from V and 6 bases from J, leaving 14 bases between. CDR3: CASGLTTGVNEQFF. CDR3 nucleotide sequence: TGTGCTAGTGGTCTTACGACGGGGGTCAATGAGCAGTTCTTC.

This sequence joins TRBV5-1 and TRBJ2-4; D gene unclear. CDR1 is SGHRS, CDR2 YFSETQ, per germline. V lost 3 bases to trimming and J lost 7 bases, with 8 bases between them. This CDR3 is built from 12 residues. The CDR3 protein is CASSSTGNIQYF. In nucleotides, the CDR3 is TGCGCCAGCAGCTCGACGGGTAACATTCAGTACTTC.

The CDR3 nucleotides read TGTGCCAGCAGCTTAAACAGGGGTACCTACTACAATGAGCAGTTCTTC. Translation gives CASSLNRGTYYNEQFF. The chain joins TRBV5-4 to TRBJ2-1; 7 bases agree with TRBD1. Germline lookup yields CDR1 SGHNT and CDR2 YYREEE (reference sequence). V was pared by 2 bases and J by 3 bases, with 8 bases of the junction left unmatched. The CDR3 runs to 16 residues.

This clone was seen just once. The rearrangement links TRBV6-5 to TRBJ1-2; D call uncertain. This CDR3 spans 14 amino acids. CDR1 MNHEY and CDR2 SVGAGI come from the germline V gene. The V and J ends lost 0 bases and 1 base respectively, with 6 bases between them. The CDR3 spells CASSYSRDNYGYTF. The DNA of the CDR3 is TGTGCCAGCAGTTACTCACGGGATAACTATGGCTACACCTTC.

This chain uses TRBV7-2 with TRBJ2-7; TRBD1 matches at 10 bases. Germline V gene data show CDR1 as SGHTA and CDR2 as FQGNSA. This CDR3 comprises 16 residues. J was trimmed by 2 bases and V by 1 base; bases with no gene match: 5. The CDR3 is CASSLVVGQGAYEQYF. The CDR3 region has the DNA TGTGCCAGCAGCTTAGTCGTAGGACAGGGGGCCTACGAGCAGTACTTC.

This clone was recorded a few times. The rearrangement links TRBV5-5 to TRBJ2-4; no reliable D call. This CDR3 contains 17 residues. The V end was cut by 0 bases, the J end by 0 bases, with 13 bases between. Germline V gene data show CDR1 as SGHKS and CDR2 as YYEKEE (reference sequence). CDR3 sequence (DNA): TGTGCCAGCAGCTTGGGTCCCCCAGTCTTAGCCAAAAACATTCAGTACTTC. This sequence encodes CASSLGPPVLAKNIQYF.

V and J are TRBV2 and TRBJ2-7; D is ambiguous. The germline V gene has CDR1 SNHLY and CDR2 FYNNEI. The CDR3 runs 19 residues. The V gene lost 1 base and the J gene lost 0 bases, with 22 bases spanning the gap. CDR3 DNA: TGTGCCAGCAGTGAAGTGTATGCAGCACAGCAAATGGTCTCCTACGAGCAGTACTTC. It encodes CASSEVYAAQQMVSYEQYF.